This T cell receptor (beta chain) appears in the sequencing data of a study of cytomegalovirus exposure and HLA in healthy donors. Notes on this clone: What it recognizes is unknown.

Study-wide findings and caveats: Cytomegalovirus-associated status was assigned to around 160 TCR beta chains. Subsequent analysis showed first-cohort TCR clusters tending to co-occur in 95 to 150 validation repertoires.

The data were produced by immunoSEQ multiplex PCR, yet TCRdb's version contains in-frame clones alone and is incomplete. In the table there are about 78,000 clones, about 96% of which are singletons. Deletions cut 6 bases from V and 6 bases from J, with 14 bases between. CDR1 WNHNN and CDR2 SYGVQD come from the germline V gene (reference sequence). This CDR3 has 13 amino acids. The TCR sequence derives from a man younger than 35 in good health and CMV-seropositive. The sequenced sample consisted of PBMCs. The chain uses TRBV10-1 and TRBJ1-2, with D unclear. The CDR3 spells CASSAGGSDGYTF. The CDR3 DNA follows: TGCGCCAGCAGCGCTGGAGGGAGTGATGGCTACACCTTC.